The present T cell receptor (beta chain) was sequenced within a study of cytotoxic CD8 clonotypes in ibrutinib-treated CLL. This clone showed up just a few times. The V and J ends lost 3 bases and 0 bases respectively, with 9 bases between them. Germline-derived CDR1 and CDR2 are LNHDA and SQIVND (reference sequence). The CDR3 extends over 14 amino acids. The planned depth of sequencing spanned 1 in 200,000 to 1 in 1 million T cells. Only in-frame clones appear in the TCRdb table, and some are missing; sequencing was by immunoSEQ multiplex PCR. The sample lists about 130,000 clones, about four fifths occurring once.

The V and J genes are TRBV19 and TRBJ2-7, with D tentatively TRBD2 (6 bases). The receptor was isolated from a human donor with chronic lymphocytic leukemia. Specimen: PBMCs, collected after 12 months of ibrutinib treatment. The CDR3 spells CASSIGGNSYEQYF. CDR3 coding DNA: TGTGCCAGTAGTATCGGGGGAAACTCCTACGAGCAGTACTTC.